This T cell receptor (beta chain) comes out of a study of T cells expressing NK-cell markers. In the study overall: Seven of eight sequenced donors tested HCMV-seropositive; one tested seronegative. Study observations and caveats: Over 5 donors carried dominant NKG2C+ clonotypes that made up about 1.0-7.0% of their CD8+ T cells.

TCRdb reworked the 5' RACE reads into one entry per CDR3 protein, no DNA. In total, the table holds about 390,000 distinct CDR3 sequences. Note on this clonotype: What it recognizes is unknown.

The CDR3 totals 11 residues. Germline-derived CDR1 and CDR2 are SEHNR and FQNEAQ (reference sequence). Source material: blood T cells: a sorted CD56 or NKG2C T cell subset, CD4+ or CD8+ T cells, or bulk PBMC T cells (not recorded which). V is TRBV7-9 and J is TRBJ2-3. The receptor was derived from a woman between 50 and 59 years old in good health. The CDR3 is CASSLVSTQYF.